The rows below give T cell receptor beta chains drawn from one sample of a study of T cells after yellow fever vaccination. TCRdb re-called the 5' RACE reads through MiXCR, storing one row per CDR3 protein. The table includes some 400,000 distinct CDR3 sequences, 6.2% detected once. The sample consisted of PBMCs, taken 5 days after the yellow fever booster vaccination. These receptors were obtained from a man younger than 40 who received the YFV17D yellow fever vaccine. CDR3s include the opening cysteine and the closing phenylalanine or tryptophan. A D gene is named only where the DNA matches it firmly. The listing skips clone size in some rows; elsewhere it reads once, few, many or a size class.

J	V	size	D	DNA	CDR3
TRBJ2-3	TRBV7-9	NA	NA	TGTGCCAGCAGCTTCGATGGCGGTAGCACAGATACGCAGTATTTT	CASSFDGGSTDTQYF
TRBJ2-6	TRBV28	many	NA	TGTGCCACCTTCCCGTCTGGGGCCAACGTCCTGACTTTC	CATFPSGANVLTF
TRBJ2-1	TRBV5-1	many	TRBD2	TGCGCCAGCAGCTTGGCCTTAGCGGGAGTGAATGAGCAGTTCTTC	CASSLALAGVNEQFF
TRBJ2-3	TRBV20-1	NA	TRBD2	TGCAGTGCTAGAATACCGGGACTAGCGGGAGCCTCAGATACGCAGTATTTT	CSARIPGLAGASDTQYF
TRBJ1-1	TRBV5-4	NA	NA	TGTGCCAGCAGCACCGGACGGACTAACACTGAAGCTTTCTTT	CASSTGRTNTEAFF
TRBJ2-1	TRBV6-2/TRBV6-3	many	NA	TGTGCCAGCGGCTCCGGCACTAATTTAAGGTACAATGAGCAGTTCTTC	CASGSGTNLRYNEQFF
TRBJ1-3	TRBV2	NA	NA	TGTGCCAGCAGTACACAGGGCTCCTGGGGAAACACCATATATTTT	CASSTQGSWGNTIYF
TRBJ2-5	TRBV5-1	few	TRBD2	TGCGCCAGCAGCAAAGACGGGGGAGCGGGACAAGAGACCCAGTACTTC	CASSKDGGAGQETQYF
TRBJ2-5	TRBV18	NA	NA	TGTGCCAGCTCAAATCGGAGATGGGAGACCCAGTACTTC	CASSNRRWETQYF
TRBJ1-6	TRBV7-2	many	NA	TGTGCCAGCAGCTTAGAGGGGCTAGATTCACCCCTCCACTTT	CASSLEGLDSPLHF
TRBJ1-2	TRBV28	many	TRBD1	TGTGCCAGCAGTACCCCTGACAGGGACTATGGCTACACCTTC	CASSTPDRDYGYTF
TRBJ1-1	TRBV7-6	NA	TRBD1	TGTGCCAGCAGCTTAGCCCTGTTTGCCCGTTCAGACCGGGACAGGTCGAACACTGAAGCTTTCTTT	CASSLALFARSDRDRSNTEAFF
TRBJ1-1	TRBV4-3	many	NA	TGCGCCAGCAGCCAAGAGATCCCTAACACTGAAGCTTTCTTT	CASSQEIPNTEAFF
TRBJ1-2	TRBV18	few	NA	TGTGCCAGCTCGCCAGGCCCGGTGTGGGGCTACACCTTC	CASSPGPVWGYTF
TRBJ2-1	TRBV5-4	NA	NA	TGTGCCAGCAGCTTGGGGGAGCGAGTAGGCTACAATGAGCAGTTCTTC	CASSLGERVGYNEQFF
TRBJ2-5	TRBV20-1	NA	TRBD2	TGCAGTGCTCGTCCTCGTAGCGGGAGTGTGGGGGAGACCCAGTACTTC	CSARPRSGSVGETQYF
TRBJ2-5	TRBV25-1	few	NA	TGTGCCAGCAGTGAAGTCGCGGGCGCCGTCGGGGAGACCCAGTACTTC	CASSEVAGAVGETQYF
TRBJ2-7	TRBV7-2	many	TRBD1	TGTGCCAGCAGCTTCGGGGCAGGGACAGGGGCGTCCTACGAGCAGTACTTC	CASSFGAGTGASYEQYF
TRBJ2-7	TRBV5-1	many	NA	TGCGCCAGCAGCTTGGCCGACAGCGCCGAGCAGTACTTC	CASSLADSAEQYF
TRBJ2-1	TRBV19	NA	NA	TGTGCCAGTACCTTAGGAGAGGGGACCTACAATGAGCAGTTCTTC	CASTLGEGTYNEQFF
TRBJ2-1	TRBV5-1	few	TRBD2	TGCGCCAGCATGCAATTACTAGCGGCTACCTACAATGAGCAGTTCTTC	CASMQLLAATYNEQFF
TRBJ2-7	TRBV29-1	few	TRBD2	TGCAGCGTTGTAAGCGGGGAAAACTACGAGCAGTACTTC	CSVVSGENYEQYF
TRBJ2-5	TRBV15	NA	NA	TGTGCCACCAGCAGAGATTCGGGGGCAAGTGAGACCCAGTACTTC	CATSRDSGASETQYF
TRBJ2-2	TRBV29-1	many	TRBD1	TGCAGCGTTCCCGGGACAGCTAACACCGGGGAGCTGTTTTTT	CSVPGTANTGELFF
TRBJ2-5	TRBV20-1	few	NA	TGCAGTGCTAGCCCCAGGGGACCCGAGACCCAGTACTTC	CSASPRGPETQYF
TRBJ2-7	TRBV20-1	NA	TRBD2	TGCAGTGCCGAACGGGGGGTGTCCTACGAGCAGTACTTC	CSAERGVSYEQYF
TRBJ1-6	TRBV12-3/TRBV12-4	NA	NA	TGTGCCAGCAGTAAAGGGGGTTCACCCCTCCACTTT	CASSKGGSPLHF
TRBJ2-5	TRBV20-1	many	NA	TGCAGTGCTGATCCGGGCCCTGGCCCAGAGACCCAGTACTTC	CSADPGPGPETQYF
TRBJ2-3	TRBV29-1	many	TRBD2	TGCAGCGTCGAGGCCAGCGGGAGGGTTACGCAGTATTTT	CSVEASGRVTQYF